The T cell receptor beta chain described here comes from a study of CD8 T cells in Susac syndrome. RNA was extracted with the RNeasy kit, and a quantity of roughly 0.45 to 1 ug was reverse transcribed using random hexamers. Multiplex PCR with immunoSEQ amplified the TCR beta CDR3 across 54 Vbeta and 13 Jbeta. A single record per CDR3 protein comes from TCRdb applying MiXCR to the immunoSEQ multiplex PCR reads. In the table there are 95,000 to 150,000 distinct CDR3 sequences, over 90% of which are singletons. Input material: CD4+ T cells from PBMCs. The clonotype comes from a human donor with Susac syndrome.

CDR3 residues: CSGAGTRLVEQFF. Written as DNA, the CDR3 is TGCAGCGGCGCCGGGACTAGATTAGTCGAGCAGTTCTTC. The chain has TRBV29-1 and TRBJ2-1; 8 bases line up with TRBD2. The junction had 12 bases not matched to a gene; V was cut back by 7 bases and J by 10 bases. Germline values: CDR1 SQVTM, CDR2 ANQGSEA. This CDR3 region has 13 residues.